These 6 T cell receptor beta chains share one sample of origin, sequenced in a study of T cell changes during pregnancy in multiple sclerosis. TCRdb keeps only in-frame clones here, not all; method: immunoSEQ multiplex PCR. The table has some 31,000 clones, about 88% seen once; the top ten hold less than 0.45%. This material consisted of CD4+ T cells from peripheral blood mononuclear cells, taken in the second trimester of pregnancy. The receptors were sampled from a female donor in good health, enrolled as a control in a pregnancy study.

The V gene is TRBV7-2, the J gene TRBJ1-1; D might be TRBD1 (5 bases). The ends were cut back, 5 bases at V and 4 bases at J, with 11 bases in the middle. CDR1 is SGHTA, CDR2 FQGNSA, per germline. The CDR3 runs 13 residues. The chain's CDR3 is CASSPGGGTEAFF. Written as DNA, the CDR3 is TGTGCCAGCAGCCCTGGGGGGGGCACTGAAGCTTTCTTT. The whole variable domain, filled in from reference TRBV7-2 and TRBJ1-1, reads GAGVSQSPSNKVTEKGKDVELRCDPISGHTALYWYRQSLGQGLEFLIYFQGNSAPDKSGLPSDRFSAERTGGSVSTLTIQRTQQEDSAVYLCASSPGGGTEAFFGQGTRLTVV.

This clone was detected once. V gene TRBV9 combines with J gene TRBJ1-2; TRBD1 agrees at 9 bases. The CDR3 runs 17 residues. V shed 3 bases, J shed 8 bases, and the junction held 17 bases outside the gene matches. The germline V gene encodes CDR1 SGDLS and CDR2 YYNGEE. The CDR3 region has the DNA TGTGCCAGCAGCGGACGTCCCGGGACAGGGACCACTAACGGCTACACCTTC. It codes for CASSGRPGTGTTNGYTF.

This rearrangement joins TRBV29-1 to TRBJ2-1; 12 nucleotides line up with TRBD2. V gave up 8 bases and J gave up 1 base; unmatched junction bases: 12. The length of the CDR3 is 17 residues. Germline values: CDR1 SQVTM, CDR2 ANQGSEA. The CDR3 nucleotides are TGCAGCCCCCGGGTTCTAGCGGGGGGGATATCCTACAATGAGCAGTTCTTC. Translating gives CSPRVLAGGISYNEQFF.

CDR3 in DNA: TGCGCCAGCAGCTTACCAGGCCTCAGCTCTGGAAACACCATATATTTT. This gives the protein CASSLPGLSSGNTIYF. The chain recombines TRBV5-1 with TRBJ1-3; D unresolved. Trimming took off 2 bases at V and 0 bases at J, with 12 bases between the two ends. The CDR3 length is 16 residues. Germline V gene sequence: CDR1 SGHRS, CDR2 YFSETQ.

V gene TRBV9 combines with J gene TRBJ1-3, with TRBD1 matching over 8 bases. The CDR3 loop spans 16 amino acids. Germline V gives CDR1 SGDLS, CDR2 YYNGEE. Trimming cost V 0 bases and J 0 bases; bases outside gene matches: 2. The CDR3 loop reads CASSVAGGASGNTIYF. As DNA, the CDR3 is TGTGCCAGCAGCGTAGCAGGGGGCGCCTCTGGAAACACCATATATTTT.

The chain uses TRBV6-5 and TRBJ1-2; 7 bases are shared with TRBD1. The junction had 11 bases not matched to a gene; V was cut back by 6 bases and J by 7 bases. The germline V gene has CDR1 MNHEY and CDR2 SVGAGI. This CDR3 is 14 amino acids long. The CDR3 DNA reads TGTGCCAGCAGCCAGGGACAGTCGGGTCGTGGCTACACCTTC. This sequence encodes CASSQGQSGRGYTF.